Included here is one T cell receptor (beta chain) sequence, with context. Its cognate antigen has yet to be identified. No much larger clone is present one base from it, and per-base qualities are unavailable. TCR beta CDR3 regions were sequenced from DNA using the immunoSEQ Assay. Processing in the source paper ran as follows. To compute T cell density, TCR beta template counts were normalized to usable DNA, which was estimated by amplifying housekeeping genes. Richness was estimated using the preseqR package, with extrapolation to 400,000 templates for PBMC samples and to 120,000 templates for tissue samples. Clonality was defined as one minus Pielou's evenness. Tissue-enriched TCRs were identified through differential abundance testing performed on productive amino-acid clonotypes, with a minimum total count of 5 and an alpha of 0.1. The Jaccard Index and the Morisita Overlap Index were used to measure repertoire overlap between compartments. TCR beta CDR3s were clustered by GLIPH together with public tetramer-defined viral CDR3s, and at least three viral sequences plus V-gene enrichment were required for viral motifs. Entries here come from immuneACCESS through TCRdb and include only in-frame sequences with V and J called. Some clones fail to appear in such tables; in the studies checked, an unresolved V gene covers under half of the shortfall, and the cause of the remainder is unknown. The V and J calls and clone size come from that table; D and trimming were worked out from the DNA. Present in this sample are around 130,000 clones, roughly 90% of which were seen just once. The top ten constitute around 1.8% of the sample.

From the cysteine up to the phenylalanine, the CDR3 has a length of 11 residues. Kept here is only the CDR3 DNA, which spans 33 bases and is read in frame from base 1. Sequences DFQATT (CDR1) and SNEGSKA (CDR2) are obtained from the germline V gene (reference sequence). The trim is 6 bases for V and 10 bases for J, with a gap of 13 bases between the germline ends. This specimen belongs to a study of T cells in localized non-small cell lung cancer (dated by TCRdb to about 2020). Broadly, across the study: The study examined T cell repertoires in approximately 240 patients with early-stage NSCLC and compared tumors with uninvolved tumor-adjacent lungs. The cohort was made up of around 220 treatment-naive NSCLC patients whose localized lung tumors had been resected. The mean age of the NSCLC patients was less than 70 years, with 120 to 150 men and over 100 women.

General study outcomes and caveats: Because the study design was exploratory, TCR variables were selected using unadjusted p-values without false-discovery rate correction. Uninvolved tumor-adjacent lung showed the highest T cell clonality, higher than tumor, which suggests more focused antigenic responses in the uninvolved tumor-adjacent lung. Of the top 100 tumor clones, a median of roughly 53 were detected in paired uninvolved adjacent lung; around 30 were also among that lung's top 100. Because multi-region tumor sequencing was not performed, intratumor heterogeneity could not be ruled out. Higher T cell density in blood was associated with longer overall survival, whereas higher clonality in adjacent lung was associated with shorter survival.

At diagnosis, tumor, uninvolved tumor-adjacent lung and peripheral blood were collected and then preserved as a mix of FFPE and fresh-frozen material. For TCR repertoire profiling, the blood samples were analyzed as peripheral blood mononuclear cells. The source is a female donor of 60 years or more with stage I lung adenocarcinoma. The sequence is built from TRBV20-1 and TRBJ2-1, with a tentative D gene TRBD1 over 6 matching bases. This specimen was peripheral blood, taken before any cancer treatment. The CDR3 sequence is CSARTAIEQFF. The bases read TGCAGTGCAAGGACAGCAATAGAGCAGTTCTTC.